This T cell receptor (beta chain) was recorded in a study of blood T cell repertoires in COVID-19. Study details: There were acute and convalescent COVID-19 samples, and they came from the United States, Italy and Spain. T cells, B-cell-depleted T cells, or PBMCs supplied cDNA or gDNA.

Original processing notes: It was from reference gene primer amplification that nucleated cell counts were estimated. Libraries were prepared by immunoSEQ multiplex PCR; TCRdb keeps only in-frame clonotypes and omits some of them. That table furnishes V, J and clone size, whereas the DNA furnished D and trimming. The repertoire has 95,000 to 150,000 clones, around 87% of them found once; the top ten carry approximately 2%. The CDR3 is made up of 15 amino acids. Trimming left V 1 base short and J 4 bases short, with 14 bases between. The germline V gene encodes CDR1 MGHDK and CDR2 SYGVNS. Sequencing was done on a sample of peripheral blood. This chain links TRBV25-1 with TRBJ2-7; D is perhaps TRBD1 (6 bases). This clonotype was obtained from a woman aged 45-65 years with acute or convalescent COVID-19. The CDR3: CASSEWVDSAYEQYF. The CDR3 DNA sequence: TGTGCCAGCAGTGAATGGGTGGACAGCGCGTACGAGCAGTACTTC.